The T cell receptor beta chain under discussion was sequenced for a study of T cell changes during pregnancy in multiple sclerosis. TCRdb's table, derived via immunoSEQ multiplex PCR, lists solely in-frame clones and lacks some. The sample carries around 50,000 clones, around nine tenths recorded once. This clone was observed a few times. This receptor was identified in a female donor with multiple sclerosis, enrolled in a pregnancy study. The sequenced sample was CD4+ T cells from peripheral blood mononuclear cells, obtained in the third trimester of pregnancy.

The CDR3 reads CASSYSGTTGQPQHF. In DNA, the CDR3 is TGTGCCAGCAGTTACTCGGGGACAACCGGGCAGCCCCAGCATTTT. The V and J genes are TRBV27 and TRBJ1-5; maybe TRBD1 (6 bases). The length of the CDR3 is 15 residues. Per germline, CDR1 MNHEY and CDR2 SMNVEV (reference sequence). V was trimmed by 4 bases and J by 7 bases, leaving 17 bases between them.